This T cell receptor (beta chain) was captured by sequencing in a study of cytomegalovirus exposure and HLA in healthy donors. The wider study: Approximately 83 million unique TCRs from HLA-typed donors were held in an early data release. Study-level findings and limits: Per a prior analysis, the majority of TCR beta V segments were productive roughly 87% or roughly 30% of the time. In vitro experiments confirmed that a few CMV-associated chains were specific for CMV antigens.

The PCR ran on 60 Vbeta and 13 Jbeta primers. Clones were read by immunoSEQ multiplex PCR, and TCRdb kept only the in-frame ones, dropping some. The table lists about 140,000 clones, roughly 73% of them singletons. This clone was detected only a few times. The antigen is undetermined. The V gene's germline CDR1 is MGHDK and CDR2 SYGVNS. The CDR3 extends over 11 amino acids. V lost 1 base and J lost 8, with 3 bases in between. The sample comprised PBMCs. The V gene is TRBV25-1, the J gene TRBJ2-1; D ambiguous. This clonotype originated in a female donor in good health and CMV-seronegative. CDR3 sequence (DNA): TGTGCCAGCAGTGAATTCGATGAGCAGTTCTTC. Translating it yields CASSEFDEQFF.